These T cell receptor beta chains were read from a single sample in a study of identical twins. TCRdb itself ran the 5' RACE reads through MiXCR, one entry per CDR3 protein. The data contain around 960,000 distinct CDR3 sequences, roughly 12% of them singletons. This same sample was also part of a study on yellow fever vaccine responses in identical twins.

Sequencing used PBMCs. The origin of the receptors is a woman aged 18-35 years in good health. Each CDR3 is given with its conserved first and last residue. D genes are given only for firm matches.

V gene	J gene	D gene	CDR3 length	CDR3 protein
TRBV7-8	TRBJ2-3	TRBD1	16	CASSLTGTVSTDTQYF
TRBV27	TRBJ1-5	NA	15	CASSSTGLGNQPQHF
TRBV20-1	TRBJ2-3	TRBD2	14	CSARKLAGGDTQYF
TRBV29-1	TRBJ2-7	NA	12	CSVGGTAYEQYF
TRBV9	TRBJ1-6	NA	15	CASTGEGQGNSPLHF
TRBV6-5	TRBJ2-4	NA	16	CASSYSVQGAKNIQYF
TRBV6-1	TRBJ2-3	TRBD2	14	CASELAGVGDTQYF
TRBV3-1	TRBJ2-3	TRBD2	17	CASSQGASGGITDTQYF
TRBV20-1	TRBJ2-6	NA	15	CSARGTGTGANVLTF
TRBV10-3	TRBJ2-2	TRBD1	15	CAITRTGENTGELFF
TRBV27	TRBJ2-1	TRBD2	17	CASSPAGLAGAYNEQFF
TRBV3-1	TRBJ2-1	TRBD2	17	CASSQESRGRAGNEQFF
TRBV29-1	TRBJ2-1	TRBD2	14	CSARLAGRYNEQFF
TRBV10-3	TRBJ2-1	NA	13	CAISESQVDEQFF
TRBV6-1	TRBJ1-2	TRBD1	15	CASSEHRGPGYGYTF
TRBV6-1	TRBJ2-1	TRBD1	16	CASSHTGQGVANEQFF
TRBV15	TRBJ2-2	NA	16	CATSREGKGNTGELFF
TRBV20-1	TRBJ2-5	NA	16	CSARHPPPGVSETQYF
TRBV7-9	TRBJ1-1	TRBD1	13	CANSRDSYFIAFF
TRBV10-3	TRBJ1-2	NA	13	CAISEGLVYGYTF
TRBV5-1	TRBJ1-4	NA	15	CASSLRGQDNEKLFF
TRBV9	TRBJ2-1	TRBD2	18	CASSLGLAGATGYNEQFF
TRBV12-3/TRBV12-4	TRBJ1-2	NA	17	CASSLVEGRRPVDGYTF
TRBV11-3	TRBJ1-1	NA	15	CASSLTPGMNTEAFF
TRBV9	TRBJ2-2	TRBD1	13	CASSGQGAGELFF
TRBV7-9	TRBJ1-1	TRBD1	14	CASSRQTGRTEAFF
TRBV2	TRBJ2-4	NA	13	CASSENRENIQYF
TRBV20-1	TRBJ2-7	NA	14	CSASPDWNSYEQYF
TRBV19	TRBJ1-1	NA	16	CASSIDYRALNTEAFF
TRBV2	TRBJ1-4	NA	15	CASSDLRQPNEKLFF
TRBV18	TRBJ1-2	NA	13	CASSPTDNYGYTF
TRBV6-5	TRBJ2-6	NA	17	CASSYRSGNSGANVLTF
TRBV9	TRBJ2-7	TRBD2	12	CASSGTSNEQYF
TRBV5-1	TRBJ1-1	NA	15	CASSASTGFRTEAFF
TRBV4-1	TRBJ2-1	NA	15	CASSQTGTPYNEQFF
TRBV20-1	TRBJ2-4	TRBD1	14	CSAPPDRDQNIQYF
TRBV29-1	TRBJ1-1	NA	14	CSVARGSQGTEAFF
TRBV7-7	TRBJ2-2	TRBD1	14	CAILQGNGAGELFF
TRBV4-1	TRBJ1-4	TRBD1	17	CASSQPDRGATNEKLFF
TRBV4-1	TRBJ1-2	TRBD1	16	CASSQGETGADYGYTF
TRBV28	TRBJ2-3	TRBD1	16	CASSFLGGTRTDTQYF
TRBV12-2	TRBJ2-7	NA	16	CASRLARQGKSYEQYF
TRBV3-1	TRBJ2-3	NA	11	CASGLIDTQYF
TRBV7-6	TRBJ2-3	NA	14	CASSIYGPTDTQYF
TRBV25-1	TRBJ2-7	TRBD2	13	CASSDSSGYEQYF
TRBV10-2	TRBJ2-2	NA	13	CASSESFPGELFF
TRBV6-1	TRBJ1-1	NA	15	CASSEVDSRTTEAFF
TRBV25-1	TRBJ1-6	NA	13	CASSDRGAYPLHF
TRBV4-1	TRBJ2-7	TRBD1	16	CASSQDYNRGPHEQYF
TRBV5-1	TRBJ2-6	NA	16	CASNNGGSSGANVLTF
TRBV10-3	TRBJ1-2	NA	11	CAISESYGYTF